The 29 T cell receptor beta chains below were found in one sample sequenced in a study of neurological immune-mediated disorders. TCRdb fed the 5' RACE reads into MiXCR, producing one record per CDR3 protein. The sample comprises fewer than 65,000 distinct CDR3 sequences, approximately 10% of which are singletons, and about 5.2% rests with the top ten. The sequenced sample consisted of PBMCs. The receptors come from a man aged 65 to 79 with HTLV-1-associated myelopathy (HAM/TSP).

This clonotype appeared many times. This chain links TRBV11-3 with TRBJ2-7; TRBD1 might be the D (5 bases). V shed 5 bases and J shed 4 bases, with 12 bases lying between them. This CDR3 has 13 residues. The germline V gene encodes CDR1 SGHNT and CDR2 YENEEA. The CDR3 sequence: CASSLTTAYEQYF. CDR3 in DNA: TGTGCCAGCAGCCTTACGACAGCTTACGAGCAGTACTTC.

This clonotype occurred many times. The chain employs TRBV7-2 and TRBJ2-3; TRBD2 matches 9 bases. The CDR3 runs to 16 residues. The germline gives CDR1 SGHTA, CDR2 FQGNSA. With 6 bases clipped from V and 4 bases from J, the junction kept 11 bases outside the gene matches. CDR3 protein: CASRNQPTSGSDTQYF. The CDR3 coding sequence is TGTGCCAGCAGAAACCAACCGACTAGCGGTTCAGATACGCAGTATTTT.

This clonotype was recorded many times. The chain recombines TRBV20-1 with TRBJ2-5; TRBD2 matches at 11 bases. The CDR3 totals 13 residues. Germline CDR1 reads DFQATT; CDR2 reads SNEGSKA (reference sequence). Unmatched junction bases numbered 8, after V lost 8 bases and J lost 6 bases. In DNA, the CDR3 is TGCAGTCTCCTGACTAGCGGGACAAAGACCCAGTACTTC. Encoded protein: CSLLTSGTKTQYF.

This clonotype was detected ten times or more. The rearrangement links TRBV7-9 to TRBJ1-6; weak D call: TRBD1 (5 bases). This CDR3 region has 12 residues. The germline V gene has CDR1 SEHNR and CDR2 FQNEAQ (reference sequence). Trimming took off 6 bases at V and 10 bases at J, with 10 bases between the two ends. The CDR3 protein is CASRAGYSPLHF. In DNA form, the CDR3 reads TGTGCCAGCAGGGCAGGGTACTCACCCCTCCACTTT.

On this clonotype itself: A read error may produce the germline difference seen at one junction end. The chain couples TRBV12-3 or TRBV12-4 to TRBJ1-1; D uncertain. This CDR3 region has 13 residues. The CDR3 region has the DNA TGTGCCAGCAGTTCCAAACATGGTGCTGAAGCTTTTTTT. It encodes CASSSKHGAEAFF.

This clonotype was observed many times. V gene TRBV18 combines with J gene TRBJ2-1; the match to TRBD2 covers 7 bases. Germline CDR1 KGHSH, CDR2 LQKENI. The CDR3 totals 13 residues. J was trimmed by 6 bases and V by 8 bases; bases with no gene match: 7. The CDR3 bases are TGTGCCAGCCGTAGCGGGTGGGGCAATGAGCAGTTCTTC. Amino acids: CASRSGWGNEQFF.

Many counts were recorded for this clonotype. CDR3 sequence: CATSSWDSGRAHEQYF. Here the CDR3 DNA reads TGTGCCACCAGCAGTTGGGATAGCGGGAGGGCCCACGAGCAGTACTTC. This rearrangement joins TRBV15 to TRBJ2-7; TRBD2 matches 11 bases. Germline V CDR1 and CDR2: LNHNV, YYDKDF (reference sequence). V was clipped by 3 bases and J by 5 bases; unmatched bases: 9. This CDR3 has 16 amino acids.

This clonotype has a count of ten or more. The chain has TRBV7-9 and TRBJ2-2; 7 bases agree with TRBD2. V lost 7 bases, J lost 5 bases, and 16 bases stayed unmatched. The CDR3 runs 17 residues. The germline V gene encodes CDR1 SEHNR and CDR2 FQNEAQ (reference sequence). DNA for the CDR3: TGTGCCAGCACCCCCGCGAGGGCGGGAGTGGATACCGGGGAGCTGTTTTTT. This codes for CASTPARAGVDTGELFF.

This clonotype was detected many times. The V and J genes are TRBV5-5 and TRBJ2-5, with D possibly being TRBD2 (6 bases). Trimming stripped 0 bases from V and 1 base from J, with 13 bases between. The CDR3 has 16 amino acids. Germline-derived CDR1 and CDR2 are SGHKS and YYEKEE (reference sequence). The CDR3 loop reads CASSLAGLNLQETQYF. CDR3 nucleotides: TGTGCCAGCAGCTTGGCGGGACTGAACCTCCAAGAGACCCAGTACTTC.

This clonotype was counted many times. The V and J genes are TRBV12-3 or TRBV12-4 and TRBJ2-2, with 8 bases aligning to TRBD2. V lost 3 bases, J lost 6 bases, and 6 bases stayed unmatched. This CDR3 has 15 amino acids. The CDR3 loop is CASSLSSGSAGELFF. CDR3 nucleotides: TGTGCCAGCAGTTTGTCGAGCGGGAGCGCCGGGGAGCTGTTTTTT.

This clonotype was observed many times. V is TRBV28 and J is TRBJ1-2; a weak D match, TRBD1 (5 bases). V shed 6 bases and J shed 4 bases, with 24 bases lying between them. Germline CDR1 MDHEN, CDR2 SYDVKM. This CDR3 is built from 17 residues. The CDR3: CASSPGGTRLRIYGYTF. CDR3 nucleotides: TGTGCCAGCAGCCCCGGGGGAACGAGATTGAGGATCTATGGCTACACCTTC.

This clonotype showed up many times. Here the CDR3 reads CSAGRQGNTPLHF. The CDR3 coding sequence is TGCAGTGCTGGTCGACAGGGGAACACACCCCTCCACTTT. The chain is built from TRBV20-1 and TRBJ1-6, with 8 bases aligning to TRBD1. CDR3 length: 13 residues. Per the germline V gene, CDR1 is DFQATT and CDR2 is SNEGSKA (reference sequence). Trimming at V came to 5 bases and at J to 11 bases, leaving 8 bases not matched to a gene.

The chain employs TRBV20-1 and TRBJ1-2; 9 bases match TRBD1. This CDR3 region has 13 residues. The trim removed 4 bases at V and 13 bases at J, leaving 13 bases unmatched. Germline assignment: CDR1 DFQATT and CDR2 SNEGSKA (reference sequence). CDR3 region: CSAIGTGHYGCTF. DNA of the CDR3: TGCAGTGCTATCGGGACAGGGCACTATGGATGCACCTTC.

This clonotype has at least ten counts. The rearrangement uses TRBV20-1 and TRBJ1-6; D not certain. V was trimmed by 1 base and J by 8 bases, leaving 9 bases between them. CDR3 size: 13 residues. Germline-derived CDR1 and CDR2 are DFQATT and SNEGSKA (reference sequence). The CDR3 DNA is TGCAGTGCTAGAGGGGCAGCAGATTCACCCCTCCACTTT. This sequence encodes CSARGAADSPLHF.

This clonotype occurred a few times. This chain joins TRBV28 and TRBJ1-3; D remains unclear. Trimming took off 6 bases at V and 0 bases at J, with 6 bases between the two ends. Germline lookup yields CDR1 MDHEN and CDR2 SYDVKM. There are 13 residues in the CDR3. The CDR3 here is CASSRDSGNTIYF. The CDR3 nucleotides read TGTGCCAGCAGCCGAGACTCTGGAAACACCATATATTTT. The complete variable domain, with remaining parts taken from reference TRBV28 and TRBJ1-3, reads DVKVTQSSRYLVKRTGEKVFLECVQDMDHENMFWYRQDPGLGLRLIYFSYDVKMKEKGDIPEGYSVSREKKERFSLILESASTNQTSMYLCASSRDSGNTIYFGEGSWLTVV.

In its sample, this clonotype was seen many times. The chain employs TRBV2 and TRBJ2-6, with TRBD1 matching 8 bases. Germline CDR1 is SNHLY and CDR2 is FYNNEI. CDR3 length equals 15 residues. J lost 0 bases, V lost 9 bases, and 4 bases had no gene match. The CDR3, as DNA: TGTGCCAGGGGACAGGTGTACTCTGGGGCCAACGTCCTGACTTTC. It is translated as CARGQVYSGANVLTF. The full variable domain, in which reference TRBV2 and TRBJ2-6 provide the parts outside the CDR3, is EPEVTQTPSHQVTQMGQEVILRCVPISNHLYFYWYRQILGQKVEFLVSFYNNEISEKSEIFDDQFSVERPDGSNFTLKIRSTKLEDSAMYFCARGQVYSGANVLTFGAGSRLTVL.

Concerning this clonotype itself: Relative to the germline gene, one junction end is altered; a read error may explain this. This chain joins TRBV7-6 and TRBJ2-7; no reliable D call. The CDR3 consists of 13 residues. CDR1 is SGHVS, CDR2 FNYEAQ, per germline. Written as DNA, the CDR3 is TGTGCCGGCAGCTTGAAGAAGTCCTACGAGCAGTACTTC. Protein: CAGSLKKSYEQYF.

A remark on this clonotype: One end of the junction is discordant with germline, which a read error may explain. The CDR3 DNA sequence: TGTGCCAGCAGCACCCAGACAGGGGGACCAAACACTGCAGCTTTCTTT. This gives the protein CASSTQTGGPNTAAFF. The genes are TRBV7-9 and TRBJ1-1; 9 positions match TRBD1. This CDR3 contains 16 residues. Germline V gene sequence: CDR1 SEHNR, CDR2 FQNEAQ (reference sequence).

In this sample, this clonotype turned up a few times. The V and J genes are TRBV7-9 and TRBJ2-1; D is unclear. This CDR3 has 17 residues. The ends were cut back, 0 bases at V and 4 bases at J, with 16 bases in the middle. Germline assignment: CDR1 SEHNR and CDR2 FQNEAQ (reference sequence). The chain's CDR3 is CASSLAQRARGYNEQFF. DNA of the CDR3: TGTGCCAGCAGCTTAGCGCAACGAGCGAGAGGATACAATGAGCAGTTCTTC.

This clonotype was counted at least ten times. This chain connects TRBV5-1 to TRBJ2-5, with 13 bases that match TRBD2. V shed 4 bases and J 5 bases; nucleotides not matched to a gene: 14. CDR1 is SGHRS, CDR2 YFSETQ, per germline. The CDR3 is 18 residues long. The CDR3 is CASSGSTGTSGEVETQYF. DNA for the CDR3: TGCGCCAGCAGCGGCTCTACAGGGACTAGCGGGGAGGTGGAGACCCAGTACTTC.

This clonotype has ten or more counts. The chain recombines TRBV18 with TRBJ1-5; maybe TRBD1 (5 bases). This CDR3 has 16 residues. CDR1 is KGHSH, CDR2 LQKENI, per germline. V lost 0 bases and J lost 1, with 10 bases in between. CDR3 amino acids: CASSPPGGRSNQPQHF. CDR3 bases: TGTGCCAGCTCACCACCGGGGGGACGGAGCAATCAGCCCCAGCATTTT. Using reference TRBV18 and TRBJ1-5 for the parts outside the CDR3, the full variable domain is NAGVMQNPRHLVRRRGQEARLRCSPMKGHSHVYWYRQLPEEGLKFMVYLQKENIIDESGMPKERFSAEFPKEGPSILRIQQVVRGDSAAYFCASSPPGGRSNQPQHFGDGTRLSIL.

This clonotype was observed many times. The chain uses TRBV18 and TRBJ2-3; D not resolved. The CDR3 is 14 residues long. Germline V gene lookup returns CDR1 KGHSH and CDR2 LQKENI. Trimming left V 3 bases short and J 1 base short, with 8 bases between. The DNA of the CDR3 is TGTGCCAGCTCACCGCCTAGTGGCACAGATACGCAGTATTTT. Translation gives CASSPPSGTDTQYF.

This clonotype was seen many times. The chain couples TRBV27 to TRBJ1-5, with D unresolved. CDR1 is MNHEY and CDR2 is SMNVEV in the germline V gene (reference sequence). V lost 7 bases and J 6 bases, leaving 13 bases between the germline ends. CDR3 size: 13 residues. DNA for the CDR3: TGTGCCAGCACATACGGATTAGGTCAGCCCCAGCATTTT. Translation: CASTYGLGQPQHF.

Concerning this clonotype itself: With a much larger clone just one base away, this may be a read error. J is TRBJ2-7 and V is TRBV12-3 or TRBV12-4; 11 bases line up with TRBD2. V trimming: 7 bases; J trimming: 3 bases; junction bases outside the gene matches: 11. This CDR3 contains 16 residues. In DNA, the CDR3 is TGTGCCAGCACCCACCGAATAGCGGGAGGGTTCTACGAGCAGTACTTC. Its translation: CASTHRIAGGFYEQYF.

This clonotype has at least ten counts. Written as DNA, the CDR3 is TGTGCCAGCAGCCCCGGACAACATCGGCAGTTCTTC. Amino acid sequence: CASSPGQHRQFF. The V gene is TRBV2, the J gene TRBJ2-1; weak D call: TRBD1 (5 bases). Between the trimmed V and J ends, which lost 6 bases and 12 bases, there was a span of 15 bases. This CDR3 comprises 12 residues. CDR1 and CDR2 from the germline V gene are SNHLY and FYNNEI.

This clonotype came up many times. This chain links TRBV28 with TRBJ2-5, with D uncertain. V shed 8 bases and J shed 4 bases, with 14 bases lying between them. CDR3 length equals 13 residues. The germline V gene encodes CDR1 MDHEN and CDR2 SYDVKM. The CDR3 sequence is CASRRSPGETQYF. The CDR3 DNA is TGTGCCAGCCGCCGCAGCCCGGGAGAGACCCAGTACTTC.

This clonotype was observed at least ten times. The chain recombines TRBV11-2 with TRBJ2-5; TRBD1 might be the D (6 bases). Between the trimmed V and J ends, which lost 4 bases and 4 bases, there was a span of 13 bases. Per germline, CDR1 SGHAT and CDR2 FQNNGV. CDR3 length equals 14 residues. As DNA, the CDR3 is TGTGCCAGCAGCTCAACAGGGCCCCGAGAGACCCAGTACTTC. Residues: CASSSTGPRETQYF.

This clonotype was seen ten or more times. The rearrangement uses TRBV28 and TRBJ2-5; D is unresolved. The CDR3 covers 12 residues. From germline, CDR1 is MDHEN and CDR2 SYDVKM. V lost 3 bases, J lost 5 bases, and 7 bases lay in between. CDR3 amino acids: CASSFTVETQYF. DNA of the CDR3: TGTGCCAGCAGTTTCACTGTTGAGACCCAGTACTTC.

This clonotype was seen repeatedly, ten times or more. The chain joins TRBV20-1 to TRBJ2-1, with 8 bases lining up with TRBD2. The CDR3 consists of 17 residues. The V gene's germline CDR1 is DFQATT and CDR2 SNEGSKA (reference sequence). V shed 0 bases, J shed 5 bases, and the junction held 12 bases outside the gene matches. This CDR3 reads CSARDMRASGWDNEQFF. CDR3 coding DNA: TGCAGTGCTAGAGATATGCGGGCTAGCGGGTGGGACAATGAGCAGTTCTTC.